This TCR beta chain is from a study of identical twins. Regarding the study as a whole: Invariant MAIT and iNKT cells may have partly biased zero-insertion analyses.

A word on this clonotype: Its target is not known.

A single record per CDR3 protein comes from TCRdb applying MiXCR to the 5' RACE reads. The repertoire has around 200,000 distinct CDR3 sequences, around 10% of them found once; the top ten carry 5% to 5.5%. V shed 5 bases and J 6 bases; nucleotides not matched to a gene: 11. Germline V CDR1 and CDR2: SGHTA, FQGNSA. The CDR3 contains 17 residues. Material for sequencing was memory (CD45RO+) T cells sorted from blood. The sequence was obtained from a woman under 30 in good health. V usage is TRBV7-2 and J usage is TRBJ2-1; 12 nucleotides line up with TRBD2. The DNA for the CDR3 is TGTGCCAGCAGCCGTCAATCGACTAGCGGGAGTTTCAATGAGCAGTTCTTC. It translates to CASSRQSTSGSFNEQFF.